This is a list of T cell receptor beta chains from one sample in a study of CD8 T cells in Susac syndrome. A single record per CDR3 protein comes from TCRdb applying MiXCR to the immunoSEQ multiplex PCR reads. This sample carries 100,000 to 150,000 distinct CDR3 sequences, roughly 76% of them seen once, and the ten largest clones take roughly 0.5%. Sequenced: CD8+ T cells from PBMCs. These receptors came from a human donor with multiple sclerosis. CDR3s include the opening cysteine and the closing phenylalanine or tryptophan. Each record gives: D gene, J gene, V gene, clone size, CDR3 DNA, CDR3 protein. A D gene is named only where the DNA matches it firmly. Clone size is shown for a subset of rows, as once, few, many or a class of expanded clone.

NA,TRBJ1-5,TRBV7-9,NA,TGTGCCAGCAGCTTAGCGGGGGAGGCTGAGCCCCAGCATTTT,CASSLAGEAEPQHF
TRBD1,TRBJ1-6,TRBV9,NA,TGTGCCAGCAGCGTTGAACCGGGACAGGGGCATTCACCCCTCCACTTT,CASSVEPGQGHSPLHF
NA,TRBJ2-5,TRBV6-1,NA,TGTGCCAGCAGCCCACCTAACCAGGGGATGGCTCAAGAGACCCAGTACTTC,CASSPPNQGMAQETQYF
NA,TRBJ2-7,TRBV9,NA,TGTGCCAGCAGCCCCCCGGGCAGACCCTACGAGCAGTACTTC,CASSPPGRPYEQYF
NA,TRBJ2-7,TRBV27,NA,TGTGCCAGCAGTGTCGATGGCTACGAGCAGTACTTC,CASSVDGYEQYF
TRBD2,TRBJ2-1,TRBV11-2,NA,TGTGCCAGCAGCTTAGTGGTAGCGGGAGGGCCGGATGAGCAGTTCTTC,CASSLVVAGGPDEQFF
NA,TRBJ1-2,TRBV6-1,few,TGTGCCAGCAGGGCCGACTGGAACTATGGCTACACCTTC,CASRADWNYGYTF
NA,TRBJ1-1,TRBV6-1,NA,TGTGCCAGCAAGGGAGGAGGGGGTACTGAAGCTTTCTTT,CASKGGGGTEAFF
NA,TRBJ2-7,TRBV3-1,NA,TGTGCCAGCAGCCCCGACGGGACGGAGCAGTACGAGCAGTACTTC,CASSPDGTEQYEQYF
NA,TRBJ1-4,TRBV9,NA,TGTGCCAGCAGCACAAATTCCAGGGAAAAACTGTTTTTT,CASSTNSREKLFF
NA,TRBJ1-5,TRBV3-1,NA,TGTGCCAGCAGCCAAGATCGGCAGCGGCCAAATCAGCCCCAGCATTTT,CASSQDRQRPNQPQHF
NA,TRBJ2-3,TRBV27,NA,TGTGCCAGCTGGGGTCCGGGCTCAGGGTCAGATACGCAGTATTTT,CASWGPGSGSDTQYF
TRBD1,TRBJ1-2,TRBV6-1,few,TGTGCCAGCAGCGCTTACCCCGGACAGGATGGCTACACCTTC,CASSAYPGQDGYTF
NA,TRBJ2-5,TRBV11-3,few,TGTGCCAGCAGCATTGGGCCCAACCAGGAGACCCAGTACTTC,CASSIGPNQETQYF
NA,TRBJ2-2,TRBV20-1,NA,TGCAGTGCTGCCCCGCTCTCGGAGCCCATGATACCCGCCGGGGAGCTGTTTTTT,CSAAPLSEPMIPAGELFF
NA,TRBJ2-2,TRBV20-1,NA,TGCAGTGCGCGACCCCGGGAGTCCAACACCGGGGAGCTGTTTTTT,CSARPRESNTGELFF
NA,TRBJ1-2,TRBV11-1,few,TGTGCCAGCAGCTACACCGGGAACTATGGCTACACCTTC,CASSYTGNYGYTF
NA,TRBJ2-7,TRBV5-6,NA,TGTGCCAGCAGCATATGGGCCGGCTACGAGCAGTACTTC,CASSIWAGYEQYF
NA,TRBJ1-2,TRBV19,NA,TGTGCCAGTGAATACAGCTATGGCTACACCTTC,CASEYSYGYTF
NA,TRBJ2-1,TRBV6-2/TRBV6-3,NA,TGTGCCAGCAGTCTGACTGGGAGCTCCTACAATGAGCAGTTCTTC,CASSLTGSSYNEQFF
NA,TRBJ1-2,TRBV6-1,NA,TGTGCCAGCAGACCCGGACCGGCGAATGGCTACACCTTC,CASRPGPANGYTF
TRBD1,TRBJ1-1,TRBV9,NA,TGTGCCAGCAGCGCCGGGACAGCCACTGAAGCTTTCTTT,CASSAGTATEAFF
TRBD2,TRBJ2-3,TRBV6-6,NA,TGTGCCAGCGGGGGGGGGAGCACAGATACGCAGTATTTT,CASGGGSTDTQYF
NA,TRBJ2-2,TRBV9,NA,TGTGCCAGCAGCGTAGTGCGGGACAGTCCGCCCGGGGAGCTGTTTTTT,CASSVVRDSPPGELFF
NA,TRBJ1-1,TRBV19,NA,TGTGCCAGTAGTATTGTCGGGTACCCCCCTCGTGGCACTGAAGCTTTCTTT,CASSIVGYPPRGTEAFF
NA,TRBJ2-2,TRBV19,NA,TGTGCCAGTAACACTGGGGGATCCGGGGAGCTGTTTTTT,CASNTGGSGELFF
NA,TRBJ1-5,TRBV12-3/TRBV12-4,NA,TGTGCCAGCGCTTGGGTAAATCAGCCCCAGCATTTT,CASAWVNQPQHF
NA,TRBJ2-4,TRBV4-1,NA,TGCGCCAGCAGCCAATATGGGAACATTCAGTACTTC,CASSQYGNIQYF
NA,TRBJ2-5,TRBV3-1,NA,TGTGCCAGCAGGGGAATTGAGGGCACGCACACCCAAGAGACCCAGTACTTC,CASRGIEGTHTQETQYF
NA,TRBJ2-1,TRBV29-1,NA,TGCAGCGCCGAATTAAATGAGCAGTTCTTC,CSAELNEQFF
NA,TRBJ2-5,TRBV7-9,NA,TGTGCCAGCAGCATATTGAGAGCGCGAGAGACCCAGTACTTC,CASSILRARETQYF
TRBD2,TRBJ2-1,TRBV19,once,TGTGCCAGTAGTACGCCTAGCGGGAGGCCTAGCTCCTACAATGAGCAGTTCTTC,CASSTPSGRPSSYNEQFF
TRBD2,TRBJ2-1,TRBV4-1,NA,TGCGCCAGCAGCCAAGTCTCAGCGGGAGGTAATGAGCAGTTCTTC,CASSQVSAGGNEQFF
TRBD2,TRBJ2-1,TRBV10-3,NA,TGTGCCATCAGACTTACTAGCGGGAGAGCCAGCTCCTACAATGAGCAGTTCTTC,CAIRLTSGRASSYNEQFF
NA,TRBJ1-2,TRBV7-9,few,TGTGCCAGCAGCCCCTCCGGTGGCTACACCTTC,CASSPSGGYTF
NA,TRBJ1-2,TRBV5-8,NA,TGTGCCAGCAGCCCATGGACCCTAACGACGGCTAACTATGGCTACACCTTC,CASSPWTLTTANYGYTF
NA,TRBJ2-7,TRBV2,NA,TGTGCCAGCAGTGCGGGGAGCTCCTACGAGCAGTACTTC,CASSAGSSYEQYF
NA,TRBJ2-2,TRBV5-1,NA,TGCGCCAGCAGCTTGGGCTGGACAGCGAACACCGGGGAGCTGTTTTTT,CASSLGWTANTGELFF
NA,TRBJ1-3,TRBV28,NA,TGTGCCAGCAGTTGGCGACAGCCTTCTCTTGAGGGTACTGGAAACACCATATATTTT,CASSWRQPSLEGTGNTIYF
NA,TRBJ2-5,TRBV7-9,NA,TGTGCCAGCAGTTACGCCCAGGGTAGGGAGACCCAGTACTTC,CASSYAQGRETQYF
TRBD1,TRBJ1-4,TRBV12-3/TRBV12-4,NA,TGTGCCAGCAGCACCGGGACAGTGGGCGAAAAACTGTTTTTT,CASSTGTVGEKLFF
TRBD1,TRBJ1-2,TRBV3-1,NA,TGTGCCAGCAGCCAAGATGAGGGGGCTAATGGCTACACCTTC,CASSQDEGANGYTF
TRBD2,TRBJ2-1,TRBV19,NA,TGTGCCAGTAGTCCCAAACCGGGACTAGCGGGGCATGAGCAGTTCTTC,CASSPKPGLAGHEQFF
NA,TRBJ2-7,TRBV29-1,NA,TGCAGCGTTGAAGATCTAGGTTTCGAGCAGTACTTC,CSVEDLGFEQYF
NA,TRBJ2-2,TRBV7-9,NA,TGTGCCAGCAGCTTCGAAACAGGGCGCCCCGGGGAGCTGTTTTTT,CASSFETGRPGELFF
TRBD2,TRBJ2-3,TRBV7-9,NA,TGTGCCAGCAGCCCCTCGGGAGGATCAGATACGCAGTATTTT,CASSPSGGSDTQYF
NA,TRBJ1-5,TRBV12-3/TRBV12-4,NA,TGTGCCAGCAGTTTAGGTATAGCTCCGGCGCATTTT,CASSLGIAPAHF
NA,TRBJ2-1,TRBV29-1,once,TGCAGCGCTATAGACCCCTACAATGAGCAGTTCTTC,CSAIDPYNEQFF
TRBD2,TRBJ2-1,TRBV19,NA,TGTGCCAGTAGTATCGGACTAGCGGTGAGCTCCTACAATGAGCAGTTCTTC,CASSIGLAVSSYNEQFF
TRBD1,TRBJ1-1,TRBV19,NA,TGTGCCAGTAGTTACAGGGGGGACACTGAAGCTTTCTTT,CASSYRGDTEAFF
TRBD2,TRBJ2-2,TRBV6-5,NA,TGTGCCAGCAGTGGACTAGCGGGGCTCGGGGAGCTGTTTTTT,CASSGLAGLGELFF
NA,TRBJ2-1,TRBV12-3/TRBV12-4,NA,TGTGCCAGCAGTTTTTTGACTTTTTACAATGAGCAGTTCTTC,CASSFLTFYNEQFF
TRBD2,TRBJ2-7,TRBV4-2,once,TGTGCCAGCAGCCAAGAGGTCAGCGGGGGGACTTCCTACGAGCAGTACTTC,CASSQEVSGGTSYEQYF
NA,TRBJ1-2,TRBV7-9,NA,TGTGCCAGCAGCTTAGGCGAGTGGGGGGACGGCTACACCTTC,CASSLGEWGDGYTF
NA,TRBJ1-5,TRBV6-5,NA,TGTGCCAGCAGTTACGCAGGGTTTGATCAGCCCCAGCATTTT,CASSYAGFDQPQHF
NA,TRBJ2-7,TRBV28,NA,TGTGCCAGCAGTTTGACAGCTCGCGACGAGCAGTACTTC,CASSLTARDEQYF
TRBD1,TRBJ2-3,TRBV28,NA,TGTGTCAGCCGGATACAGGGGGCGGCAGATACGCAGTATTTT,CVSRIQGAADTQYF
NA,TRBJ2-1,TRBV5-5,NA,TGTGCCAGCAGCTCCCCGGGACCTGACTCCTACAATGAGCAGTTCTTC,CASSSPGPDSYNEQFF
NA,TRBJ2-1,TRBV9,NA,TGTGCCAGCAGCGTAGGACTAACTCGATTCGATGGGCAGTTCTTC,CASSVGLTRFDGQFF
NA,TRBJ1-1,TRBV27,NA,TGTGCCAGCAGTTTTCTCGGAGGACCCAACACTGAAGCTTTCTTT,CASSFLGGPNTEAFF